A selection of T cell receptor beta chains follows, all from one sample in a study of beta chain features in type 1 diabetes. TCRdb's table, derived via immunoSEQ multiplex PCR, lists solely in-frame clones and lacks some. Of about 240,000 clones detected, 27% appear once; the ten largest clones hold under 4.5%. The sequenced material came from central memory CD4+ T cells from blood. These receptors came from a man aged 25-45 years in good health. CDR3s leave out the opening cysteine and the closing phenylalanine or tryptophan. The order of the fields is V gene, clone size, J gene, CDR3 protein. Clone size is given for some rows only: seen once, a few or many times, or a class if the clone is expanded.

V gene: TRBV29-1; clone size: NA; J gene: TRBJ2-3; CDR3 protein: SVSDSTDTQY
V gene: TRBV7-9; clone size: NA; J gene: TRBJ1-2; CDR3 protein: ASRFEGLGYGYT
V gene: TRBV7-2; clone size: NA; J gene: TRBJ2-3; CDR3 protein: ASSLKAGSSTDTQY
V gene: TRBV30; clone size: few; J gene: TRBJ1-1; CDR3 protein: ALRQGLNTEAF
V gene: TRBV2; clone size: NA; J gene: TRBJ2-3; CDR3 protein: ASSGQGVEDTQY
V gene: TRBV2; clone size: NA; J gene: TRBJ2-1; CDR3 protein: ASSPDNEQF
V gene: TRBV19; clone size: few; J gene: TRBJ2-2; CDR3 protein: ASSANKQIAGELF
V gene: TRBV7-2; clone size: few; J gene: TRBJ2-1; CDR3 protein: ASSQQGNEQF
V gene: TRBV19; clone size: NA; J gene: TRBJ2-3; CDR3 protein: ASSSDGRDTQY
V gene: TRBV6-6; clone size: NA; J gene: TRBJ1-6; CDR3 protein: ASSSLTDSPLH
V gene: TRBV19; clone size: NA; J gene: TRBJ1-5; CDR3 protein: ASSIRTDFNQPQH
V gene: TRBV7-9; clone size: NA; J gene: TRBJ2-1; CDR3 protein: ASNGQGRYNEQF
V gene: TRBV29-1; clone size: few; J gene: TRBJ2-1; CDR3 protein: RGGQGNEQF
V gene: TRBV30; clone size: few; J gene: TRBJ2-7; CDR3 protein: AWSRQGYEQY
V gene: TRBV9; clone size: NA; J gene: TRBJ2-7; CDR3 protein: ASSASGMEQY
V gene: TRBV5-1; clone size: few; J gene: TRBJ1-5; CDR3 protein: ASSLGTGGHQPQH
V gene: TRBV5-1; clone size: many; J gene: TRBJ2-5; CDR3 protein: ASSLSGTETQY
V gene: TRBV18; clone size: many; J gene: TRBJ2-6; CDR3 protein: ASSPPKAYNVLT
V gene: TRBV7-2; clone size: NA; J gene: TRBJ2-1; CDR3 protein: ATRQGATYNEQF
V gene: TRBV30; clone size: few; J gene: TRBJ1-5; CDR3 protein: AWSGTGYQPQH
V gene: TRBV19; clone size: NA; J gene: TRBJ2-5; CDR3 protein: ASSLAGWGTQY
V gene: TRBV29-1; clone size: few; J gene: TRBJ2-5; CDR3 protein: SAPGQGAFLETQY
V gene: TRBV11-3; clone size: NA; J gene: TRBJ2-2; CDR3 protein: ASSLDQRNTGELF
V gene: TRBV2; clone size: NA; J gene: TRBJ1-2; CDR3 protein: ASTDRGRNYGYT
V gene: TRBV2; clone size: few; J gene: TRBJ1-1; CDR3 protein: ASTVRGNTEAF
V gene: TRBV7-2; clone size: few; J gene: TRBJ2-1; CDR3 protein: ASSLGVGQGEGEQF
V gene: TRBV29-1; clone size: NA; J gene: TRBJ2-3; CDR3 protein: SVSGQGGPADTQY
V gene: TRBV9; clone size: few; J gene: TRBJ2-3; CDR3 protein: ASSEPRDTQY
V gene: TRBV18; clone size: NA; J gene: TRBJ1-4; CDR3 protein: ASSQEYATNEKLF
V gene: TRBV30; clone size: NA; J gene: TRBJ2-7; CDR3 protein: AWRTGTSGIYEQY
V gene: TRBV7-9; clone size: few; J gene: TRBJ1-1; CDR3 protein: ASSQSWGTEAF
V gene: TRBV5-4; clone size: NA; J gene: TRBJ1-2; CDR3 protein: ASRVQGNYGYT
V gene: TRBV7-9; clone size: NA; J gene: TRBJ2-3; CDR3 protein: ASSPGGGDTQY
V gene: TRBV7-2; clone size: once; J gene: TRBJ2-5; CDR3 protein: ASSFSGIQETQY
V gene: TRBV5-6; clone size: NA; J gene: TRBJ2-2; CDR3 protein: ASSYWTNTGELF
V gene: TRBV30; clone size: NA; J gene: TRBJ2-7; CDR3 protein: AWSVQLTAYEQY
V gene: TRBV5-4; clone size: NA; J gene: TRBJ1-5; CDR3 protein: ASSADPAGNQPQH